This paragraph covers one T cell receptor (beta chain) sequence. This entry is derived from a study of blood T cell repertoires in COVID-19. The wider study: COVID-19 samples from acute and convalescent phases originated in the United States, Italy and Spain. The analysed material was cDNA or gDNA that came from T cells, B-cell-depleted T cells, or PBMCs.

Generated by immunoSEQ multiplex PCR, the TCRdb table keeps only in-frame clones and is missing some. The repertoire holds roughly 62,000 clones, with 70% to 85% as singletons. This CDR3 comprises 14 residues. CDR1 is LGHDT, CDR2 YNNKEL, per germline (reference sequence). The V end lost 0 bases, the J end lost 6 bases, and 9 bases lay between the germline ends. The chain recombines TRBV3-1 (or the pseudogene TRBV3-2) with TRBJ1-5; a weak D match, TRBD1 (5 bases). This clonotype originated in a woman of 80 years or more with active or convalescent COVID-19. Specimen: peripheral blood. The CDR3 loop is CASSQEWGGQPQHF. The CDR3, as DNA: TGTGCCAGCAGCCAAGAGTGGGGGGGTCAGCCCCAGCATTTT.